This T cell receptor beta chain was obtained from a study of tumor-infiltrating lymphocytes in primary liver carcinoma. As concerns this clonotype: The junction departs from the called germline gene at one end, perhaps through a read error.

Starting from 400 to 500 ng of total RNA, TCR beta cDNA was produced with a primer in the constant region. Three nested multiplex PCR rounds of slightly modified ARM-PCR generated TCR beta libraries. Each CDR3 protein is one row after TCRdb ran MiXCR on the multiplex PCR reads. The sample carries around 330,000 distinct CDR3 sequences, around three fifths recorded once. Extraction also yielded germline DNA, while blood RNA was obtained from unsorted whole blood. The sequenced sample was peripheral blood. The receptor's source is a man between 35 and 55 years old with primary liver carcinoma and hepatitis B virus infection.

The CDR3, as DNA: TGCGCCAGCAGCCAAGTTTCGGGAGGGGAGACCCGGTACTTC. It specifies CASSQVSGGETRYF. This chain joins TRBV4-3 and TRBJ2-5; 8 nucleotides align to TRBD2. Germline CDR1 LGHNA, CDR2 YSLEER. CDR3 length: 14 amino acids.